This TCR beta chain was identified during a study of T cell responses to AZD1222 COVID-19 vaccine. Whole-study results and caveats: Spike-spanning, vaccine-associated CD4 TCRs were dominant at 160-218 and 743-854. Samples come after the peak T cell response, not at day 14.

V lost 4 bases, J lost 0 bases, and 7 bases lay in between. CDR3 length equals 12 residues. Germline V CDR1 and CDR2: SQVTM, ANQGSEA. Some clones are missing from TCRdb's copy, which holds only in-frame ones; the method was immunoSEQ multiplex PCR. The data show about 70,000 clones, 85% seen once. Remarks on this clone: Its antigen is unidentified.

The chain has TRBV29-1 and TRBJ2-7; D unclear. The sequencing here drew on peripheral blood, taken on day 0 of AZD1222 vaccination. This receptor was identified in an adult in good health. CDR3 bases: TGCAGCGTTGTAGGCGGCTCCTACGAGCAGTACTTC. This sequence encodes CSVVGGSYEQYF.